This T cell receptor (beta chain) is drawn from a study of T-cell memory formation after mild COVID-19 (dated by TCRdb to the early 2020s). Turning to the overall study: TCR sequence clusters from the two donors were largely donor specific. In two donors, T-cell clones that expanded and contracted after mild COVID-19 were followed by sequencing TCRalpha and TCRbeta repertoires longitudinally. Two young, previously healthy adult volunteers, one female and one male, were included in the cohort.

General study outcomes and caveats: Contracting CD4+ clones turned up mainly in the CM and EM memory subsets, whereas EMRA was where CD8+ clones were enriched. Clones that contracted from day 15 to 85 showed balanced CD4/CD8 phenotypes, whereas a second wave of clones that expanded from day 15 to 37 leaned towards CD4+. Whether the second-wave clones peaking on day 37 were SARS-CoV-2 specific was not confirmed. The study covered only a couple of mild cases, and larger cohorts including severe cases with pre-infection samples were considered necessary. Some responding clones were detected in pre-infection memory, suggesting pre-existing cross-reactive memory T cells joined the SARS-CoV-2 response.

Ficoll-Paque density gradient centrifugation was the method used to isolate PBMCs. This clonotype was seen a handful of times. No antigen is known for it. No much larger clone exists at a distance of one base, and base qualities are not known. Sequencer: Illumina NovaSeq 6000. TCRalpha and TCRbeta cDNA libraries were built by 5'RACE with constant-segment primers, adding sample barcodes and unique molecular identifiers. Trizol reagent was used to extract RNA from every sample. The libraries were amplified in two PCR steps, and the second step added a second sample barcode and Illumina TruSeq adapters. Libraries were sequenced on an Illumina NovaSeq with 2 x 150 bp paired-end reads. In the authors' own workflow: Demultiplexing of reads and collapsing into UMI-guided consensus sequences were performed with migec v1.2.7. Using mixcr v2.1.11, the UMI consensuses were aligned to TRA and TRB V and J templates and assembled into clonotypes. A clonotype was counted as expanded or contracted only when both edgeR and NoisET called the clonotype significant, with the noise models trained on biological replicates. For edgeR calls, the cutoffs were a false discovery rate-adjusted p below 0.01 and a log2 fold-change threshold of 1. As an exploratory analysis of dynamics, max-normalized trajectories of the 1000 most abundant clonotypes were examined with PCA combined with hierarchical clustering. The CD4 or CD8 phenotype of responding clones was assigned using the separately sequenced CD4+ and CD8+ repertoires. TCRdb passed the public sequencing reads through fastp at Q25 and MiXCR, retaining productive beta sequences. Every entry covers one CDR3 protein and lists the most common genes and DNA from its rows. TCRdb, not the authors, supplied the V and J calls. The sample table records more than 350,000 distinct CDR3 sequences; 16% of these occur just once. The top ten clonotypes cover roughly 21% of the sample.

Including cysteine and phenylalanine, the CDR3 has 12 amino acids. The kept DNA is CDR3 alone, 36 bases in frame from the first base. Relative to germline, V is 1 base shorter and J is 7 bases shorter, with 5 bases between their ends. In the germline V gene (reference sequence), CDR1 corresponds to SEHNR and CDR2 to FQNEAQ. The sequencing input was PBMCs or a T cell subset sorted from them (not recorded which). The chain employs TRBV7-9 and TRBJ2-1; TRBD1 is possibly the D segment (5 matching bases). This TCR came from a man younger than 35 who had mild COVID-19 (a few samples of this study predate the infection). The sample titles of this study are shuffled in the database, so cell type and time point are left out; the donor was told from shared clones. The CDR3 sequence is CASSLGQNEQFF. The DNA is TGTGCCAGCAGCTTAGGACAGAATGAGCAGTTCTTC.